The entry below describes one T cell receptor beta chain. Its antigen is not known. The sample originates from a study of cytomegalovirus exposure and HLA in healthy donors. Primers: 60 Vbeta forward and 13 Jbeta reverse. Authors' data handling: Unique TCR beta chains numbered approximately 80 million in a later analysis, with roughly 10 million shared. This table comes from immunoSEQ multiplex PCR, and its TCRdb copy is limited to in-frame clones, with some not included. V, J and clone size are those of that table, while D and trimming were read from the DNA. This sample has some 200,000 clones, with nearly 80% found just once. Findings and limits, study-wide: The investigators catalogued under 200 TCR beta chains as cytomegalovirus-associated. A missense variant in DCLRE1C was later tied to TCR beta V- and J-gene trimming.

CDR3 length equals 14 residues. CDR1 and CDR2 from the germline V gene are MNHNS and SASEGT. V was clipped by 5 bases and J by 7 bases; unmatched bases: 7. Sequenced material: PBMCs. The sequence derives from a female donor in good health and CMV-seronegative. V usage is TRBV6-1 and J usage is TRBJ1-2; 10 nucleotides align to TRBD1. The CDR3 DNA reads TGTGCCAGCAGTAGGGAGACAGGGGGCCCTGGCTACACCTTC. Translation: CASSRETGGPGYTF.